The 14 T cell receptor beta chains given below trace back to one sample, sequenced in a study of cytomegalovirus exposure and HLA in healthy donors. The assay was immunoSEQ multiplex PCR, and TCRdb's table has in-frame clones only and misses some. The repertoire consists of around 160,000 clones, with around 90% occurring once and the leading ten covering roughly 3%. The specimen was PBMCs. The receptor source for this set is a man aged 18 to 30 in good health and CMV-seronegative.

V is TRBV2 and J is TRBJ1-3; D uncertain. Germline V gives CDR1 SNHLY, CDR2 FYNNEI. V gave up 4 bases and J gave up 4 bases, with 14 bases separating them. The CDR3 sequence is 15 residues long. The CDR3 nucleotides are TGTGCCAGCAGTGGTAGAGGGATAATAGGAAACACCATATATTTT. This translates into CASSGRGIIGNTIYF.

This chain uses TRBV7-6 with TRBJ1-2, with a tentative D call TRBD1 (6 bases). This CDR3 region has 15 residues. In germline, CDR1 is SGHVS, CDR2 FNYEAQ. V gave up 5 bases and J gave up 1 base, with 14 bases separating them. The CDR3 loop reads CASSPGGAVNYGYTF. The CDR3 nucleotides read TGTGCCAGCAGCCCGGGGGGGGCCGTTAACTATGGCTACACCTTC.

The chain has TRBV6-5 and TRBJ1-1, with D unclear. Germline CDR1 and CDR2: MNHEY and SVGAGI. Deletions cut 6 bases from V and 1 base from J, with 15 bases between. The CDR3 totals 15 residues. CDR3 sequence: CASSPPGIWNTEAFF. CDR3 nucleotide sequence: TGTGCCAGCAGCCCACCCGGTATCTGGAACACTGAAGCTTTCTTT.

V gene TRBV6-1 combines with J gene TRBJ1-2; possibly TRBD1 for D (5 bases). The CDR3 is 14 amino acids. V lost 0 bases to trimming and J lost 8 bases, with 13 bases between them. Germline V gives CDR1 MNHNS, CDR2 SASEGT. CDR3 protein: CASSEAVGAEGYTF. The CDR3 DNA reads as TGTGCCAGCAGTGAAGCGGTAGGGGCGGAAGGCTACACCTTC.

This clone was counted between two and nine times. V is TRBV19 and J is TRBJ1-1; the match to TRBD1 covers 7 bases. After removal of 7 bases from V and 3 bases from J, the junction contained 8 bases not matched to a gene. Germline V gene sequence: CDR1 LNHDA, CDR2 SQIVND (reference sequence). There are 14 residues in the CDR3. In DNA form, the CDR3 reads TGTGCCAGTATGTGGAGGGACAGACACACTGAAGCTTTCTTT. It specifies CASMWRDRHTEAFF.

This chain links TRBV5-1 with TRBJ1-1, with D perhaps matching TRBD1 (6 bases). Germline V CDR1 and CDR2: SGHRS, YFSETQ. This CDR3 has 15 amino acids. V was shortened by 1 base and J by 6 bases, with 16 bases between the two germline ends. The CDR3 DNA is TGCGCCAGCAGCTTGTCAGGGGAAGTATACGCTGAAGCTTTCTTT. Encoded protein: CASSLSGEVYAEAFF.

The V gene is TRBV6-5, the J gene TRBJ1-1; D gene unclear. The ends were cut back, 2 bases at V and 5 bases at J, with 6 bases in the middle. In germline, CDR1 is MNHEY, CDR2 SVGAGI. The CDR3 has 12 residues. This CDR3 reads CASSYANTEAFF. The DNA for the CDR3 is TGTGCCAGCAGTTACGCGAATACTGAAGCTTTCTTT.

This clone has just one count. This chain connects TRBV6-1 to TRBJ2-6; D not certain. Trimming took 5 bases from V and 0 from J, leaving 8 bases between them. The CDR3 loop spans 15 amino acids. Germline V lookup: CDR1 MNHNS, CDR2 SASEGT. For the CDR3, the DNA is TGTGCCAGCAGTCAAGACTTCTCTGGGGCCAACGTCCTGACTTTC. Its translation is CASSQDFSGANVLTF.

V is TRBV7-9 and J is TRBJ2-7, with no clear D. CDR3 length: 13 residues. V was shortened by 5 bases and J by 6 bases, with 14 bases between the two germline ends. From germline, CDR1 is SEHNR and CDR2 FQNEAQ (reference sequence). The CDR3 DNA sequence: TGTGCCAGCAGCGATAGAGGTATGGTCGAGCAGTACTTC. It encodes CASSDRGMVEQYF. The whole variable domain, remainder taken from reference TRBV7-9 and TRBJ2-7, is DTGVSQNPRHKITKRGQNVTFRCDPISEHNRLYWYRQTLGQGPEFLTYFQNEAQLEKSRLLSDRFSAERPKGSFSTLEIQRTEQGDSAMYLCASSDRGMVEQYFGPGTRLTVT.

This chain joins TRBV28 and TRBJ2-2, with 7 bases matching TRBD2. CDR3 length: 15 amino acids. The V gene's germline CDR1 is MDHEN and CDR2 SYDVKM. J lost 1 base, V lost 4 bases, and 3 bases had no gene match. CDR3 in amino acids: CASSSLAVNTGELFF. The CDR3 coding sequence is TGTGCCAGCAGTTCTCTAGCGGTGAACACCGGGGAGCTGTTTTTT.

The V call is TRBV6-6, the J call TRBJ1-1, with 8 bases matching TRBD1. The V gene's germline CDR1 is MNHNY and CDR2 SVGAGI (reference sequence). CDR3 length equals 15 residues. The trim removed 5 bases at V and 5 bases at J, leaving 10 bases unmatched. CDR3 amino acids: CASSPTTGERTEAFF. CDR3 coding DNA: TGTGCCAGCAGTCCCACGACAGGGGAAAGGACTGAAGCTTTCTTT.

This clone was picked up a small number of times. The rearrangement links TRBV15 to TRBJ1-2; 11 bases align to TRBD1. CDR3 size: 17 residues. Germline CDR1 and CDR2: LNHNV and YYDKDF (reference sequence). With 4 bases clipped from V and 7 bases from J, the junction kept 14 bases outside the gene matches. CDR3 loop: CATSNDGQGAPVLGYTF. In DNA form, the CDR3 reads TGTGCCACCAGCAATGACGGACAGGGGGCCCCAGTGCTTGGCTACACCTTC.

This sequence joins TRBV29-1 and TRBJ1-3, with 10 bases fitting TRBD1. The CDR3 is 14 amino acids. The V and J ends lost 7 bases and 2 bases, in that order; junction bases with no gene match: 5. CDR1 SQVTM and CDR2 ANQGSEA come from the germline V gene. The CDR3 loop reads CSARQGATGNTIYF. CDR3 sequence (DNA): TGCAGCGCCAGACAGGGGGCAACTGGAAACACCATATATTTT.

In this sample, this clone turned up a few times. This chain links TRBV6-1 with TRBJ1-2; D unclear. Germline-derived CDR1 and CDR2 are MNHNS and SASEGT. This CDR3 has 15 amino acids. Deletions cut 1 base from V and 3 bases from J, with 12 bases between. CDR3 nucleotides: TGTGCCAGCAGTGAAGACACCACCACCTACTATGGCTACACCTTC. Its translation is CASSEDTTTYYGYTF.